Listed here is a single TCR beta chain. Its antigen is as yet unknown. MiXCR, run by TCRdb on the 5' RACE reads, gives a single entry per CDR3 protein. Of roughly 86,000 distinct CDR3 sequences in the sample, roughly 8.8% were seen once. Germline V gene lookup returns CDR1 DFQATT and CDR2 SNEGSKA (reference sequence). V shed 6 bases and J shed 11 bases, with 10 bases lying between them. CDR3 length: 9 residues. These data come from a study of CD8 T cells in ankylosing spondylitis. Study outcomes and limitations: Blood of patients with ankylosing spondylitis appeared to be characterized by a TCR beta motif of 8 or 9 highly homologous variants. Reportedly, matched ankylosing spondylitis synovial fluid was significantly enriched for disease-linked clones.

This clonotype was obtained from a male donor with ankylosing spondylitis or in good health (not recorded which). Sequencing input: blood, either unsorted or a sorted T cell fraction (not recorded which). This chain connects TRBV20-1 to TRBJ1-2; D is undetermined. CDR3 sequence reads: CSALPGYTF. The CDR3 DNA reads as TGCAGTGCCCTACCAGGATACACCTTC.